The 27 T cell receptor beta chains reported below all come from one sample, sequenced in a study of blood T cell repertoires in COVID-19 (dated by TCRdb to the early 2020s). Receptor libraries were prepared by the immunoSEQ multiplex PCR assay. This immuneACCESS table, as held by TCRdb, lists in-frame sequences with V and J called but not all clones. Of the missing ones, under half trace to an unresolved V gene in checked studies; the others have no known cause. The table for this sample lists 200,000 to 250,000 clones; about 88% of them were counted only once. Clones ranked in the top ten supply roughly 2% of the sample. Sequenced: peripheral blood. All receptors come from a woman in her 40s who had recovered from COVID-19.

CDR3 amino acids: CASSPLPGLANTGELFF. The DNA of the CDR3 is TGTGCCAGCAGCCCCCTCCCGGGACTAGCGAACACCGGGGAGCTGTTTTTT. V gene TRBV6-2 or TRBV6-3 combines with J gene TRBJ2-2, with 8 bases fitting TRBD2. This CDR3 contains 17 residues. Germline V gene sequence: CDR1 MNHEY, CDR2 SVGEGT. V gave up 6 bases and J gave up 0 bases; unmatched junction bases: 9.

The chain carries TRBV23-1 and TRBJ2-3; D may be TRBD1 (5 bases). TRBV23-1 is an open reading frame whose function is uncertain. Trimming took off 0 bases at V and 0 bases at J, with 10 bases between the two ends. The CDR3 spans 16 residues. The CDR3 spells CASSQSIRGSTDTQYF. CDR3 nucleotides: TGCGCCAGCAGTCAATCAATAAGGGGTAGCACAGATACGCAGTATTTT.

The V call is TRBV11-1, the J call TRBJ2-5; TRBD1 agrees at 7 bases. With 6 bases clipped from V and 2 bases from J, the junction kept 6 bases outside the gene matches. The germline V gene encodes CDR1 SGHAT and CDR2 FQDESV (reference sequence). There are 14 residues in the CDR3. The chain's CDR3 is CASSPDREQETQYF. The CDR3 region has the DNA TGTGCCAGCAGTCCCGACAGGGAACAAGAGACCCAGTACTTC.

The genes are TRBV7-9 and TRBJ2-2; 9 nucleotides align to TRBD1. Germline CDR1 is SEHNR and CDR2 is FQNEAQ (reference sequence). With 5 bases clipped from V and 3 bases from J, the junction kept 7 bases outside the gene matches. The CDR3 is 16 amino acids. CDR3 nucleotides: TGTGCCAGCAGCCTGGACAGGGGAGTCGACACCGGGGAGCTGTTTTTT. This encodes CASSLDRGVDTGELFF.

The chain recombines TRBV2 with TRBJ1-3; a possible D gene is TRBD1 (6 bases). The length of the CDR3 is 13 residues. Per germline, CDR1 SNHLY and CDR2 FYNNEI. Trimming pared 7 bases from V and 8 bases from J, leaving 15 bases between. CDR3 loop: CASTAGGPDTIYF. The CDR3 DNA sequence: TGTGCCAGCACTGCGGGGGGGCCCGACACCATATATTTT. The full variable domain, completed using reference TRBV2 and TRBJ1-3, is EPEVTQTPSHQVTQMGQEVILRCVPISNHLYFYWYRQILGQKVEFLVSFYNNEISEKSEIFDDQFSVERPDGSNFTLKIRSTKLEDSAMYFCASTAGGPDTIYFGEGSWLTVV.

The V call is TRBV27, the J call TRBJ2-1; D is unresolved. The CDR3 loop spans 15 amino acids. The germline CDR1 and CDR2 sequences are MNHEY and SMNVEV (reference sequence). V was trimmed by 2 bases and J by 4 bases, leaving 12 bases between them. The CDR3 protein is CASSLAGPVYNEQFF. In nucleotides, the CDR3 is TGTGCCAGCAGTTTAGCTGGGCCCGTATACAATGAGCAGTTCTTC.

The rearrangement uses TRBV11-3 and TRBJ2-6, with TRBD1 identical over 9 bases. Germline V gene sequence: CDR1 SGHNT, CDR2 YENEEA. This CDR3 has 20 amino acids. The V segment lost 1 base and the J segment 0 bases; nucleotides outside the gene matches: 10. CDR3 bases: TGTGCCAGCAGCTTAGTTGAAGGGACAGGGAGGTTCTCTGGGGCCAACGTCCTGACTTTC. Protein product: CASSLVEGTGRFSGANVLTF.

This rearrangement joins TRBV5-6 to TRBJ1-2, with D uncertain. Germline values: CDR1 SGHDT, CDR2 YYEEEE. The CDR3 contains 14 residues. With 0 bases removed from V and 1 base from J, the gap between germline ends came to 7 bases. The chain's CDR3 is CASSLGSDNYGYTF. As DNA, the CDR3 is TGTGCCAGCAGCTTGGGCAGCGATAACTATGGCTACACCTTC.

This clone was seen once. The CDR3 sequence: CASSLTGVRNYEQYF. The DNA of the CDR3 is TGTGCCAGCAGCCTGACAGGGGTCCGGAACTACGAGCAGTACTTC. This chain joins TRBV11-3 and TRBJ2-7, with TRBD1 matching over 8 bases. The CDR3 runs 15 residues. CDR1 SGHNT and CDR2 YENEEA come from the germline V gene. The V gene end was trimmed by 5 bases and the J gene end by 3 bases; junction bases not matched to a gene: 9.

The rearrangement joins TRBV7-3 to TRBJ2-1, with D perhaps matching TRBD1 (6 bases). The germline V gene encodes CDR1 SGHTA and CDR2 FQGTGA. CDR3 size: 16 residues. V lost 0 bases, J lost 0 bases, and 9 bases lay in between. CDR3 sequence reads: CASSLTGGSSYNEQFF. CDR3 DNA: TGTGCCAGCAGCTTAACAGGGGGAAGCTCCTACAATGAGCAGTTCTTC.

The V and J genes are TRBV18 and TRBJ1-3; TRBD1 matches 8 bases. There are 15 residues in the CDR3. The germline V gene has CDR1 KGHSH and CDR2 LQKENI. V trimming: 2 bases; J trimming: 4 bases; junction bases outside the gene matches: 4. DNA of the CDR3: TGTGCCAGCTCACCATGGACAGGGAGAGGAAACACCATATATTTT. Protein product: CASSPWTGRGNTIYF.

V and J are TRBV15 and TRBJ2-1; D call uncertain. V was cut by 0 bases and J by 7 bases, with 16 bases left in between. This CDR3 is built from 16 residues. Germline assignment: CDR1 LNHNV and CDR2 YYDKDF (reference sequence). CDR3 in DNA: TGTGCCACCAGCAGAGATTTGGGCCCTTCGAGAAATGAGCAGTTCTTC. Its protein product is CATSRDLGPSRNEQFF.

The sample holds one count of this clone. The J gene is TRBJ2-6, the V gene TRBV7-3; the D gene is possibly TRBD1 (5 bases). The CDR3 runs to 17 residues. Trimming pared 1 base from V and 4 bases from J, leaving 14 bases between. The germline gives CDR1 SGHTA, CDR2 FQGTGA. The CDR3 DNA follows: TGTGCCAGCAGCTTAAGATTGGCAGGGAACGGGGCCAACGTCCTGACTTTC. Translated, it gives CASSLRLAGNGANVLTF.

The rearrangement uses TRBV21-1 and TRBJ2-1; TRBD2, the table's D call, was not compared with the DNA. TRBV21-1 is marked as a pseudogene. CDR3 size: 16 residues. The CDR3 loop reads CASSKPCREEVNEQFF. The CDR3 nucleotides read TGTGCCAGCAGCAAACCGTGCAGGGAGGAGGTCAATGAGCAGTTCTTC.

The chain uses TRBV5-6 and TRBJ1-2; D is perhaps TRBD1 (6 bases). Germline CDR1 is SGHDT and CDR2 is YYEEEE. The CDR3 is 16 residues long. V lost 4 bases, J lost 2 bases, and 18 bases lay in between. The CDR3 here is CASSGKGQIINYGYTF. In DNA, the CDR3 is TGTGCCAGCAGCGGAAAGGGACAAATTATCAACTATGGCTACACCTTC.

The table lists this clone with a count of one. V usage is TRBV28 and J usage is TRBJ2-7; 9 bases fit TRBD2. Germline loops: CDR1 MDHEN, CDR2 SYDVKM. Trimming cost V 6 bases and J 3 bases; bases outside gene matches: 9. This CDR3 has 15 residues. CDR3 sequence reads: CASSPSGRYIYEQYF. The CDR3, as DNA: TGTGCCAGCAGCCCAAGCGGGAGGTACATCTACGAGCAGTACTTC.

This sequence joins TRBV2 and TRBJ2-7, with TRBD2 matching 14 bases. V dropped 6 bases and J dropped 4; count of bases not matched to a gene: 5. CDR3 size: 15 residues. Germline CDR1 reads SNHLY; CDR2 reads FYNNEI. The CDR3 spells CASRMTSGRGYEQYF. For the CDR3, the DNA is TGTGCCAGCAGGATGACTAGCGGGAGGGGTTACGAGCAGTACTTC.

CDR3 region: CASSPRGGYEQYF. The CDR3 nucleotides read TGTGCCAGCTCACCAAGGGGGGGATACGAGCAGTACTTC. V is TRBV18 and J is TRBJ2-7, with D maybe TRBD2 (7 bases). The CDR3 consists of 13 residues. The V gene's germline CDR1 is KGHSH and CDR2 LQKENI. Trimming took off 2 bases at V and 4 bases at J, with 9 bases between the two ends.

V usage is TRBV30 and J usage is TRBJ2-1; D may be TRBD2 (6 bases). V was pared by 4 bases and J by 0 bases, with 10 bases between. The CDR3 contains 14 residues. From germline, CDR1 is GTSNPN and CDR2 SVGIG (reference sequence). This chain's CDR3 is CAWKLGGSYNEQFF. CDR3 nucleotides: TGTGCCTGGAAGTTGGGGGGCTCCTACAATGAGCAGTTCTTC. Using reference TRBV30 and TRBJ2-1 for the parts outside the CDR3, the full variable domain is SQTIHQWPATLVQPVGSPLSLECTVEGTSNPNLYWYRQAAGRGLQLLFYSVGIGQISSEVPQNLSASRPQDRQFILSSKKLLLSDSGFYLCAWKLGGSYNEQFFGPGTRLTVL.

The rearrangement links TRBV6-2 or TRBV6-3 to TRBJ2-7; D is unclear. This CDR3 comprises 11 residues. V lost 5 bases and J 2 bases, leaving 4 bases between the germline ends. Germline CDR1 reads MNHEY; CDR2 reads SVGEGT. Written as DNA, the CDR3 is TGTGCCAGCAGTCCCGCCTACGAGCAGTACTTC. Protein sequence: CASSPAYEQYF.

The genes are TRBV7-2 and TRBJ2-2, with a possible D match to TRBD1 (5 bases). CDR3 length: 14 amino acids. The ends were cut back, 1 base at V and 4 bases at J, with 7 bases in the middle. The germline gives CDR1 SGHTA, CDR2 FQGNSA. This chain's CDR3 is CASSLVGPTGELFF. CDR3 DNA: TGTGCCAGCAGCTTAGTGGGGCCCACCGGGGAGCTGTTTTTT.

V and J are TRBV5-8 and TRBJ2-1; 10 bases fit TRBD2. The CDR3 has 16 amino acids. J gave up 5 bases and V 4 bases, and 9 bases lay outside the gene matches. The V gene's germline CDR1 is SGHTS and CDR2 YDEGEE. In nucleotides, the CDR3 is TGTGCCAGCAGCCAAAAATACACTAGCGGGAACAATGAGCAGTTCTTC. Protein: CASSQKYTSGNNEQFF. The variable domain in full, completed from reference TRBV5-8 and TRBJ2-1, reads EAGVTQSPTHLIKTRGQQATLRCSPISGHTSVYWYQQALGLGLQFLLWYDEGEERNRGNFPPRFSGRQFPNYSSELNVNALELEDSALYLCASSQKYTSGNNEQFFGPGTRLTVL.

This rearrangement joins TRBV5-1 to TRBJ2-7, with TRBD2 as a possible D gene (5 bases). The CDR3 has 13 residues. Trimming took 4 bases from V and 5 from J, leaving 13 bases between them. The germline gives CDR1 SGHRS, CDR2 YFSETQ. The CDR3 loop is CASSPPPGNEQYF. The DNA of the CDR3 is TGCGCCAGCAGCCCCCCTCCGGGGAACGAGCAGTACTTC.

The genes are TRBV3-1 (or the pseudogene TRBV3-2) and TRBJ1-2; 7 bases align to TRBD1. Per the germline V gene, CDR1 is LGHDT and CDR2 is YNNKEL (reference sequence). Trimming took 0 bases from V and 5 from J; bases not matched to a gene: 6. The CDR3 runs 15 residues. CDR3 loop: CASSQDATGRYGYTF. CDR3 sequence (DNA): TGTGCCAGCAGCCAAGACGCGACAGGGAGGTATGGCTACACCTTC.

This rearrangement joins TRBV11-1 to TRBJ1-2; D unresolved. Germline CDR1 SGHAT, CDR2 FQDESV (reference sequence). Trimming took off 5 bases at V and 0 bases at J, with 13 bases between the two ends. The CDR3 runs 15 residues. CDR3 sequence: CASSAVRAPNYGYTF. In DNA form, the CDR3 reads TGTGCCAGCAGCGCCGTCCGAGCGCCTAACTATGGCTACACCTTC.

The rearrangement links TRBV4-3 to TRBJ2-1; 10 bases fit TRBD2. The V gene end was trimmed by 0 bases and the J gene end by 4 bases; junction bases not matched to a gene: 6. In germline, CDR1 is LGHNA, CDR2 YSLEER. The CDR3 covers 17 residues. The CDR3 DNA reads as TGCGCCAGCAGCCAAGAGGTATTGACTAGCGGGTACAATGAGCAGTTCTTC. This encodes CASSQEVLTSGYNEQFF.

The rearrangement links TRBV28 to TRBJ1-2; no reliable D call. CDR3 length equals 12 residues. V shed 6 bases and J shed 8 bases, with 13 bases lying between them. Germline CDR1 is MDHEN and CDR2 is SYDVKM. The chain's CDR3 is CASSPRLYGYTF. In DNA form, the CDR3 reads TGTGCCAGCAGCCCGCGGTTATACGGCTACACCTTC.